These 21 T cell receptor beta chains were all obtained from the same sample, sequenced in a study of blood T cell repertoires in COVID-19. Clones were sequenced by immunoSEQ multiplex PCR, and TCRdb holds only the in-frame ones, with some missing. The sample lists 310,000 or so clones, about nine tenths occurring once. The specimen was peripheral blood. Receptors originate from a man aged 50-60 years with active or convalescent COVID-19.

V gene TRBV7-9 combines with J gene TRBJ2-5, with a possible D match to TRBD2 (7 bases). Deletions cut 5 bases from V and 1 base from J, with 14 bases between. Germline CDR1 SEHNR, CDR2 FQNEAQ (reference sequence). The CDR3 is made up of 15 amino acids. The CDR3 DNA follows: TGTGCCAGCAGCCCTACGGGGGGCCCCCAAGAGACCCAGTACTTC. Its translation is CASSPTGGPQETQYF.

The chain has TRBV5-1 and TRBJ2-3; no reliable D call. The germline V gene has CDR1 SGHRS and CDR2 YFSETQ. V lost 2 bases and J 2 bases, leaving 9 bases between the germline ends. CDR3 length: 14 amino acids. CDR3 region: CASSFGDYTDTQYF. The DNA for the CDR3 is TGCGCCAGCAGCTTTGGAGATTACACAGATACGCAGTATTTT. Based on the CDR3 plus reference TRBV5-1 and TRBJ2-3, the full variable domain is KAGVTQTPRYLIKTRGQQVTLSCSPISGHRSVSWYQQTPGQGLQFLFEYFSETQRNKGNFPGRFSGRQFSNSRSEMNVSTLELGDSALYLCASSFGDYTDTQYFGPGTRLTVL.

The J gene is TRBJ2-7, the V gene TRBV2; 9 bases match TRBD1. CDR3 length: 17 amino acids. V trimming: 3 bases; J trimming: 6 bases; junction bases outside the gene matches: 15. CDR1 is SNHLY and CDR2 is FYNNEI in the germline V gene. The DNA for the CDR3 is TGTGCCAGCAGTGAGGGGCAGCCAAGCGGGACAGGGTCCGAGCAGTACTTC. It yields the protein CASSEGQPSGTGSEQYF. The entire variable domain, with the rest obtained from reference TRBV2 and TRBJ2-7, is as follows: EPEVTQTPSHQVTQMGQEVILRCVPISNHLYFYWYRQILGQKVEFLVSFYNNEISEKSEIFDDQFSVERPDGSNFTLKIRSTKLEDSAMYFCASSEGQPSGTGSEQYFGPGTRLTVT.

This clone was counted a single time. The V gene is TRBV9, the J gene TRBJ2-2; TRBD2 might be the D (5 bases). The V end was cut by 1 base, the J end by 0 bases, with 10 bases between. The germline V gene encodes CDR1 SGDLS and CDR2 YYNGEE. CDR3 length equals 16 residues. CDR3 region: CASSVSSATNTGELFF. CDR3 nucleotides: TGTGCCAGCAGCGTAAGTAGCGCCACGAACACCGGGGAGCTGTTTTTT.

The chain joins TRBV11-2 to TRBJ1-1, with a tentative D call TRBD1 (5 bases). The V gene lost 4 bases and the J gene lost 2 bases, with 11 bases spanning the gap. From germline, CDR1 is SGHAT and CDR2 FQNNGV. CDR3 length: 14 residues. The CDR3 region has the DNA TGTGCCAGCAGCTCTACAACAGGCAACACTGAAGCTTTCTTT. This gives the protein CASSSTTGNTEAFF.

As concerns this clone: The junction departs from germline at one end; a sequencing error may be responsible. The chain recombines TRBV7-7 with TRBJ2-2; D is unclear. The CDR3 loop spans 14 amino acids. Germline lookup yields CDR1 SSHAT and CDR2 FNYEAQ (reference sequence). Here the CDR3 DNA reads TGTGCTAGCAGCTTAGAACAGAACACCGGGGAGCTGTTTTTT. Encoded protein: CASSLEQNTGELFF.

A few counts support this clone. The chain has TRBV2 and TRBJ1-3; no clear D gene. Germline CDR1 reads SNHLY; CDR2 reads FYNNEI. V lost 4 bases and J lost 2, with 9 bases in between. This CDR3 has 14 residues. The CDR3 loop is CASSVVRAGNTIYF. The DNA for the CDR3 is TGTGCCAGCAGTGTAGTGAGGGCTGGAAACACCATATATTTT. Full variable domain (outside the CDR3, taken from reference TRBV2 and TRBJ1-3): EPEVTQTPSHQVTQMGQEVILRCVPISNHLYFYWYRQILGQKVEFLVSFYNNEISEKSEIFDDQFSVERPDGSNFTLKIRSTKLEDSAMYFCASSVVRAGNTIYFGEGSWLTVV.

The chain couples TRBV14 to TRBJ1-1; 7 nucleotides align to TRBD1. The J segment lost 3 bases and the V segment lost 0 bases, leaving 13 bases of the junction unmatched. Per the germline V gene, CDR1 is SGHDN and CDR2 is FVKESK. The CDR3 loop spans 18 amino acids. The DNA for the CDR3 is TGTGCCAGCAGCCAAGACCCCGGTTACAGGGGCTGGGACACTGAAGCTTTCTTT. This sequence encodes CASSQDPGYRGWDTEAFF. The full variable domain, completed using reference TRBV14 and TRBJ1-1, is EAGVTQFPSHSVIEKGQTVTLRCDPISGHDNLYWYRRVMGKEIKFLLHFVKESKQDESGMPNNRFLAERTGGTYSTLKVQPAELEDSGVYFCASSQDPGYRGWDTEAFFGQGTRLTVV.

V and J are TRBV7-2 and TRBJ2-7, with TRBD1 as a possible D gene (6 bases). The length of the CDR3 is 15 residues. Germline loops: CDR1 SGHTA, CDR2 FQGNSA. Trimming cost V 1 base and J 3 bases, with 13 bases left between them. CDR3 residues: CASSLDLGGYYEQYF. In DNA, the CDR3 is TGTGCCAGCAGCTTAGATTTAGGGGGATACTACGAGCAGTACTTC.

The chain carries TRBV30 and TRBJ1-5, with 10 bases identical to TRBD1. V was pared by 2 bases and J by 6 bases, with 10 bases of the junction left unmatched. The germline V gene has CDR1 GTSNPN and CDR2 SVGIG (reference sequence). The CDR3 consists of 16 residues. The CDR3: CAWSSRTGGVVQPQHF. CDR3 nucleotides: TGTGCCTGGAGTTCACGGACAGGGGGAGTTGTTCAGCCCCAGCATTTT.

V gene TRBV6-2 or TRBV6-3 combines with J gene TRBJ1-1; 10 bases map to TRBD1. The junction had 10 bases not matched to a gene; V was cut back by 2 bases and J by 4 bases. The CDR3 totals 17 residues. Germline CDR1 is MNHEY and CDR2 is SVGEGT. The CDR3: CASSYRDRGHGITEAFF. DNA of the CDR3: TGTGCCAGCAGTTACCGAGACAGGGGGCACGGGATCACTGAAGCTTTCTTT.

This chain uses TRBV3-1 (or the pseudogene TRBV3-2) with TRBJ2-3, with 15 bases matching TRBD2. Germline V gene sequence: CDR1 LGHDT, CDR2 YNNKEL (reference sequence). The CDR3 has 17 amino acids. V was pared by 6 bases and J by 3 bases, with 7 bases of the junction left unmatched. The CDR3 protein is CASRRGLAGGQTDTQYF. CDR3 nucleotides: TGTGCCAGCAGACGTGGACTAGCGGGGGGGCAGACAGATACGCAGTATTTT.

The rearrangement links TRBV19 to TRBJ1-1, with TRBD1 matching over 11 bases. CDR3 length: 15 residues. V dropped 2 bases and J dropped 5; count of bases not matched to a gene: 4. Looked up from germline, CDR1 is LNHDA and CDR2 is SQIVND (reference sequence). The CDR3 sequence: CASSIMGTGGTEAFF. CDR3 coding DNA: TGTGCCAGTAGTATAATGGGGACAGGGGGTACTGAAGCTTTCTTT.

The chain joins TRBV18 to TRBJ1-5, with D tentatively TRBD1 (6 bases). The CDR3 totals 16 residues. The V gene's germline CDR1 is KGHSH and CDR2 LQKENI. Trimming cost V 1 base and J 0 bases, with 10 bases left between them. The chain's CDR3 is CASSPQGGDSNQPQHF. CDR3 in DNA: TGTGCCAGCTCACCACAGGGGGGGGATAGCAATCAGCCCCAGCATTTT.

CDR3 DNA sequence: TGTGCCAGCACCGACGGGGGATTTCTAGAGAACGAGCAGTACTTC. Its protein is CASTDGGFLENEQYF. The chain has TRBV11-2 and TRBJ2-7; TRBD2 might be the D (6 bases). V lost 7 bases and J lost 5, with 21 bases in between. The CDR3 is 15 amino acids. The germline gives CDR1 SGHAT, CDR2 FQNNGV.

V gene TRBV3-1 (or the pseudogene TRBV3-2) combines with J gene TRBJ2-7; D ambiguous. V lost 0 bases to trimming and J lost 7 bases, with 7 bases between them. Germline V gene sequence: CDR1 LGHDT, CDR2 YNNKEL (reference sequence). This CDR3 is 12 amino acids long. CDR3 in amino acids: CASSQDGREQYF. CDR3 nucleotide sequence: TGTGCCAGCAGCCAAGATGGGCGTGAGCAGTACTTC.

V is TRBV28 and J is TRBJ2-7; no clear D gene. Germline CDR1 reads MDHEN; CDR2 reads SYDVKM. Trimming shortened V by 7 bases and J by 3 bases, and 19 bases separated the two germline ends. This CDR3 contains 15 residues. The DNA for the CDR3 is TGTGCCAGCAACGTTGCCCAGGCCGGCCTCTACGAGCAGTACTTC. This gives the protein CASNVAQAGLYEQYF. Drawing the rest from reference TRBV28 and TRBJ2-7, the complete variable domain is DVKVTQSSRYLVKRTGEKVFLECVQDMDHENMFWYRQDPGLGLRLIYFSYDVKMKEKGDIPEGYSVSREKKERFSLILESASTNQTSMYLCASNVAQAGLYEQYFGPGTRLTVT.

The gene calls are TRBV7-2 and TRBJ1-5; possibly TRBD1 for D (6 bases). CDR1 and CDR2 (germline): SGHTA, FQGNSA. The CDR3 spans 15 residues. The V end lost 5 bases, the J end lost 6 bases, and 17 bases lay between the germline ends. CDR3: CASSLGHGQSQPQHF. In DNA, the CDR3 is TGTGCCAGCAGCCTGGGACATGGCCAAAGTCAGCCCCAGCATTTT. The complete variable domain, with remaining parts taken from reference TRBV7-2 and TRBJ1-5, reads GAGVSQSPSNKVTEKGKDVELRCDPISGHTALYWYRQSLGQGLEFLIYFQGNSAPDKSGLPSDRFSAERTGGSVSTLTIQRTQQEDSAVYLCASSLGHGQSQPQHFGDGTRLSIL.

This clone was seen a handful of times. The chain recombines TRBV21-1 with TRBJ1-5; the table's D call, TRBD1, was not checked against the DNA. TRBV21-1 is assigned pseudogene status. The CDR3 has 13 amino acids. As DNA, the CDR3 is TGTGCCAGCAGGACAGATAGCAATCAGCCCCAGCATTTT. The encoded protein is CASRTDSNQPQHF.

The chain is built from TRBV7-3 and TRBJ1-2, with TRBD1 matching over 9 bases. With V trimmed by 0 bases and J by 4 bases, 3 bases remained unmatched. Germline CDR1 and CDR2: SGHTA and FQGTGA. The CDR3 covers 15 residues. CDR3 bases: TGTGCCAGCAGCTTAACGGGGGACAGGGCCTATGGCTACACCTTC. It translates to CASSLTGDRAYGYTF.

The chain combines TRBV28 with TRBJ2-2, with 7 bases aligning to TRBD1. Germline V lookup: CDR1 MDHEN, CDR2 SYDVKM. The CDR3 length is 16 residues. V gave up 6 bases and J gave up 3 bases; unmatched junction bases: 10. CDR3 loop: CASRSQTGYDTGELFF. In DNA form, the CDR3 reads TGTGCCAGCAGGTCTCAGACAGGGTATGACACCGGGGAGCTGTTTTTT.